This paragraph covers one T cell receptor beta chain sequence. What antigen it recognizes has not been identified. No base-level quality is on record; no much larger clone is a single base apart. This specimen's time point label, interpreted: baseline before first vaccination. Vaccinee samples were obtained from the UK trials COV001 and COV002, which included a single-blind randomized controlled phase 2/3 trial of AZD1222 (ChAdOx1 nCoV-19) in healthy adults. For TCRbeta chain sequencing, PBMC samples from trial participants were taken at day 0 and at day 28 after the second dose. This sample was included in a study of T cell responses to AZD1222 COVID-19 vaccine (dated by TCRdb to about 2021). In the study overall: Because spike-specific TCR depth and breadth did not differ between the two schedules, AZD1222 recipients who got a second dose at roughly 4 weeks were pooled with those who got a second dose at roughly 12 weeks. TCR sequencing covered more than 230 trial participants: about 210 given two doses of AZD1222 and approximately 26 given two doses of MenACWY control vaccine. Enrollment into the trials was organized by age into subgroups of 18-55, 56-69 and 70-plus years, and those subgroups contained approximately 160, 26 and 62 TCR-sequenced participants, respectively. Overall study outcomes, separate from this receptor: After two AZD1222 doses, both the breadth and the depth of spike-specific TCRs were significantly higher than at day 0 and than in MenACWY recipients. Because no day 14 peak-response samples were available, the repertoires could be characterized only after the peak T cell response. Reportedly, almost half of the unique spike-specific TCRs recognized epitopes lying outside the regions that are mutated in the B.1.351 and B.1.1.7 variants. The whole spike protein was spanned by vaccine-associated CD4 TCRs, and dominant responses were seen in regions 160-218 and 743-854. The 56-69-year group was small, and its depth increase did not reach significance, likely because of low power. Participants were mostly white British and included more females than males, and it was suggested by the authors that clonal diversity may have been underestimated. Only five to seven AZD1222 recipients were SARS-CoV-2 seropositive at baseline, limiting conclusions about previously exposed vaccinees.

The V end loses 2 bases and the J end loses 7 bases, and a stretch of 14 bases separates them. The CDR3, from cysteine to phenylalanine, totals 13 residues. CDR3 DNA is the only sequence kept; it has 39 bases, read in frame from the first base. CDR1 and CDR2, looked up from the germline V gene, are SQVTM and ANQGSEA. The CDR3 regions of human TCRbeta chains were subjected to immunosequencing. The study's own analysis went as follows. TCRs in the repertoires were compared against a reference library of SARS-CoV-2-specific TCRs that had been generated with the MIRA antigen-specificity platform. Breadth was defined as the fraction of unique TCRs that were SARS-CoV-2-associated. Depth was defined as the fraction of total T cells that were SARS-CoV-2-associated. Using the MIRA data, every spike-specific TCR was mapped to the spike region that the TCR reacted to and assigned to either a CD4 or a CD8 class. Log10-transformed breadth and depth values were compared by one-way ANOVA with Sidak's multiple comparisons tests. What TCRdb holds here is the immuneACCESS table cut down to in-frame rearrangements. Part of the clones is not present; checked against another copy, under half of the missing clones reflect an unresolved V gene, and the others are unexplained. The V and J calls and clone size were taken over from that table, and D and trimming were inferred from the DNA. Present in this sample are 95,000 to 130,000 clones, 87% of which were seen just once. In total, the top ten clones hold roughly 7.4% of the sample.

This specimen was peripheral blood, taken on day 0 of AZD1222 vaccination. Recombination linked TRBV29-1 to TRBJ1-1, with an unclear D gene assignment. This clonotype was sampled from an adult in good health. The DNA sequence reads TGCAGCGTTGAAACCGCCCGGGTTTATGAAGCTTTCTTT. This gives the protein CSVETARVYEAFF. The reference TRBV29-1 and TRBJ1-1 proteins fill in what lies around the CDR3, so the full variable domain reads SAVISQKPSRDICQRGTSLTIQCQVDSQVTMMFWYRQQPGQSLTLIATANQGSEATYESGFVIDKFPISRPNLTFSTLTVSNMSPEDSSIYLCSVETARVYEAFFGQGTRLTVV.